This TCR beta chain appears in the sequencing data of a study of blood T cell repertoires in COVID-19. Trimming took 0 bases from V and 3 from J, leaving 7 bases between them. The CDR3 loop spans 14 amino acids. CDR1 is SGHRS and CDR2 is YFSETQ in the germline V gene. Some clones are missing from TCRdb's copy, which holds only in-frame ones; the method was immunoSEQ multiplex PCR. Altogether 300,000 to 350,000 clones are present, around 87% being singletons, with the ten largest covering 3.5% to 4.5%. The rearrangement uses TRBV5-1 and TRBJ1-3; tentative D call: TRBD1 (6 bases). The clonotype originates from a woman between 18 and 29 years old with acute COVID-19. The sequenced sample consisted of PBMCs or T cells enriched from blood (not recorded which). CDR3 protein: CASSLAGDGNTIYF. DNA of the CDR3: TGCGCCAGCAGCTTGGCAGGGGATGGAAACACCATATATTTT.